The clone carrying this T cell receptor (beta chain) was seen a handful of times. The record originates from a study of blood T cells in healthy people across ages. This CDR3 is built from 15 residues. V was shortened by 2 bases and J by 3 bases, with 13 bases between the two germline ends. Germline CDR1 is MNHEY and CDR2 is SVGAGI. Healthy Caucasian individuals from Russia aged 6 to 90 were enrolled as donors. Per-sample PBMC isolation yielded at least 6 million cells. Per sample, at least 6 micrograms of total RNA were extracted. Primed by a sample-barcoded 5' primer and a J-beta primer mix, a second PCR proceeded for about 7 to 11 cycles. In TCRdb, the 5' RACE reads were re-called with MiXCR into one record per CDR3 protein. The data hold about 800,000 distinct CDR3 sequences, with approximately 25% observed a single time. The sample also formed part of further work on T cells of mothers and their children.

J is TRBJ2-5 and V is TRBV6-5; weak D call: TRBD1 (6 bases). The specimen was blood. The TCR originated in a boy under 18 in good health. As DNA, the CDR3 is TGTGCCAGCAGTTACGTCACCCAGGGGAAAGAGACCCAGTACTTC. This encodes CASSYVTQGKETQYF.